The 2 T cell receptor beta chains below were found in one sample sequenced in a study of blood T cell repertoires in COVID-19 (dated by TCRdb to between 2020 and 2021). The receptor library was made with the immunoSEQ multiplex PCR assay. In TCRdb, the immuneACCESS table is reduced to in-frame sequences with V and J assigned. These tables do not hold every clone; where another copy was compared, an unresolved V gene accounts for under half, and the others remain unexplained. A total of about 160,000 clones appear in this sample, less than 85% of them only once. The ten largest clones add up to approximately 10% of the sample. The sample was peripheral blood. The receptor source for this set is an elderly woman with active or convalescent COVID-19.

V is TRBV30 and J is TRBJ1-1; D ambiguous. This CDR3 is built from 14 residues. Germline CDR1 is GTSNPN and CDR2 is SVGIG (reference sequence). Trimming cost V 0 bases and J 4 bases, with 12 bases left between them. CDR3 coding DNA: TGTGCCTGGAGTGTACTTGAGCTAGGCACTGAAGCTTTCTTT. Its protein is CAWSVLELGTEAFF.

The chain recombines TRBV3-1 (or the pseudogene TRBV3-2) with TRBJ1-1; D gene ambiguous. The germline V and J ends were trimmed by 3 bases and 2 bases, with 10 bases remaining between them. The CDR3 is made up of 14 amino acids. Germline V CDR1 and CDR2: LGHDT, YNNKEL (reference sequence). CDR3 DNA sequence: TGTGCCAGCAGCCAGTACAGCACTAACACTGAAGCTTTCTTT. This translates into CASSQYSTNTEAFF.